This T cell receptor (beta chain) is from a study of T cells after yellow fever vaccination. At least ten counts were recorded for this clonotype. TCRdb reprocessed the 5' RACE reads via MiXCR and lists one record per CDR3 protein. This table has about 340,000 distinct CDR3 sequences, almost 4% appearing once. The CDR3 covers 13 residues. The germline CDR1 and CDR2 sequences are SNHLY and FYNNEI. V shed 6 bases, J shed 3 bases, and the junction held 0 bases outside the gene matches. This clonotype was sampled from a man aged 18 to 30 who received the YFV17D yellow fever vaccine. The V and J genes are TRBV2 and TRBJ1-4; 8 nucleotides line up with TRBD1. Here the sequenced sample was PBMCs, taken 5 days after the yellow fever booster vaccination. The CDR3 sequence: CASRQGANEKLFF. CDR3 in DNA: TGTGCCAGCAGACAGGGGGCTAATGAAAAACTGTTTTTT. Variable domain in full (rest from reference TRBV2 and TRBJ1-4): EPEVTQTPSHQVTQMGQEVILRCVPISNHLYFYWYRQILGQKVEFLVSFYNNEISEKSEIFDDQFSVERPDGSNFTLKIRSTKLEDSAMYFCASRQGANEKLFFGSGTQLSVL.